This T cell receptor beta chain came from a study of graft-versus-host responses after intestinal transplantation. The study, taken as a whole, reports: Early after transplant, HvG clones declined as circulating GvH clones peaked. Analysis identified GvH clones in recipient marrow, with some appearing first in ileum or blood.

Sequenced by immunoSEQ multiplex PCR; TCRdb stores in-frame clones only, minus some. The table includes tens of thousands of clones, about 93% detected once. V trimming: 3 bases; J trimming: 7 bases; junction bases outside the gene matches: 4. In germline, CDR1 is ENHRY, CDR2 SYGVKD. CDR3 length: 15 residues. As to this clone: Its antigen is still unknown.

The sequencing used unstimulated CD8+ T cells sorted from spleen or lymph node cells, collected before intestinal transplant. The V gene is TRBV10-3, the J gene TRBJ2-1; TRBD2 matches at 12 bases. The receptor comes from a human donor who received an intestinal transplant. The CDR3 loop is CAISELAGGVNEQFF. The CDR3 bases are TGTGCCATCAGTGAACTAGCGGGGGGTGTAAATGAGCAGTTCTTC.